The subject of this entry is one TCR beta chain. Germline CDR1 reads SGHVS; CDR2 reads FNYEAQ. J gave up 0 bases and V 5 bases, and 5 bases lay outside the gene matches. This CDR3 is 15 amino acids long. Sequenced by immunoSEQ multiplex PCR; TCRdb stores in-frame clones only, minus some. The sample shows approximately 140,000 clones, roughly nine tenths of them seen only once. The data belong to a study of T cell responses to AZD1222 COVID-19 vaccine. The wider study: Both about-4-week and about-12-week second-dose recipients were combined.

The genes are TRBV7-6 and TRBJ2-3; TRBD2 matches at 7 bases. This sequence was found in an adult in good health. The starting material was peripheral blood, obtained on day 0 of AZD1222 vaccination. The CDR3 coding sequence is TGTGCCAGCAGCGCCAGCGGGATTAGCACAGATACGCAGTATTTT. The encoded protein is CASSASGISTDTQYF.